These T cell receptor beta chains were read from a single sample in a study of cytomegalovirus exposure and HLA in healthy donors. The data were produced by immunoSEQ multiplex PCR, yet TCRdb's version contains in-frame clones alone and is incomplete. The sample lists 150,000 to 200,000 clones; about two thirds were seen once. Sequences were obtained from PBMCs. Source of these receptors: a woman aged 18-30 years in good health and CMV-seropositive. The CDR3 runs from the conserved cysteine through the conserved F or W. D genes are given only for firm matches. Clone size, where shown, is once, few, many, or a class for clones that have expanded.

j_call v_call d_call clone_size cdr3_nt cdr3_aa
TRBJ2-1 TRBV5-4 . . TGTGCCAGCAGCTTGGACAGTACGGGAAAGAGGTACAATGAGCAGTTCTTC CASSLDSTGKRYNEQFF
TRBJ2-7 TRBV6-6 . few TGTGCCAGCAGCTACCATTACGAGCAGTACTTC CASSYHYEQYF
TRBJ2-3 TRBV27 TRBD2 . TGTGCCAGCAGCCAACCCCTGACTAGCGGAACCACAGATACGCAGTATTTT CASSQPLTSGTTDTQYF
TRBJ1-2 TRBV20-1 . . TGCAGTGCTAGTCCTCAGGGAGGCTACACCTTC CSASPQGGYTF
TRBJ1-5 TRBV5-1 . . TGCGCCAGCAGCCGGACGGGGAATCAGCCCCAGCATTTT CASSRTGNQPQHF
TRBJ2-7 TRBV30 . . TGTGCCTGGAGTGTACTAGCCTGGGAGCAGTACTTC CAWSVLAWEQYF
TRBJ1-1 TRBV6-1 TRBD1 . TGTGCCAGCAGTGGGGGCCCGGGACAGGGTCGCACTGAAGCTTTCTTT CASSGGPGQGRTEAFF
TRBJ1-6 TRBV27 . . TGTGCCAGCAGTTTTCACCCAACAGGGAATAATTCACCCCTCCACTTT CASSFHPTGNNSPLHF
TRBJ2-3 TRBV5-8 TRBD2 . TGTGCCAGCAGCTTAGGACTAGATAGCCCAGATACGCAGTATTTT CASSLGLDSPDTQYF
TRBJ2-5 TRBV5-1 . . TGCGCCAGCACGGGGGTTGAGACCCAGTACTTC CASTGVETQYF
TRBJ1-3 TRBV6-5 . few TGTGCCAGCAGTCGAGACACCTCACGGAACACCATATATTTT CASSRDTSRNTIYF
TRBJ1-2 TRBV10-1 . . TGCGCCAGCAGTGGAGGCCTAACTCCGTACTATGGCTACACCTTC CASSGGLTPYYGYTF
TRBJ2-7 TRBV7-9 . . TGTGCCAGCAGCGTCCTCTACGAGCAGTACTTC CASSVLYEQYF
TRBJ2-2 TRBV27 . . TGTGCCAGCAGTTCCTTTAGGGGGGGGGTGAGGAGAACCGGGGAGCTGTTTTTT CASSSFRGGVRRTGELFF
TRBJ1-1 TRBV14 TRBD1 . TGTGCCAGCAGCCAAACAGGGGGTCGGACTGAAGCTTTCTTT CASSQTGGRTEAFF
TRBJ2-2 TRBV14 . few TGTGCCAGGCCGGGCACCGGGGAGCTGTTTTTT CARPGTGELFF
TRBJ2-1 TRBV7-2 TRBD2 . TGTGCCAGCAAGGCCGCTAGCGGGGGATATGAGCAGTTCTTC CASKAASGGYEQFF
TRBJ1-1 TRBV4-1 . once TGCGCCAGCAGGAGGAGGGAGACTGAAGCTTTCTTT CASRRRETEAFF
TRBJ1-2 TRBV7-9 TRBD1 . TGTGCCAGCAGCGACGGGACAGCCCGGGTGGGCTATGGCTACACCTTC CASSDGTARVGYGYTF
TRBJ2-3 TRBV5-1 TRBD1 . TGCGCCAGCAGCTTGGTAGAGACAGGGGGTGGGACAGATACGCAGTATTTT CASSLVETGGGTDTQYF
TRBJ1-1 TRBV5-6 . . TGTGCCAGCAGCTCTACAGAGAAGGACACTGAAGCTTTCTTT CASSSTEKDTEAFF
TRBJ1-2 TRBV4-3 . . TGCGCCAGCAGCCAAGGCCCGGGTAATGGCTACACCTTC CASSQGPGNGYTF
TRBJ1-2 TRBV29-1 . once TGCAGCTATTCCACCCCACCAGGGGCGCAGAATGGCTACACCTTC CSYSTPPGAQNGYTF
TRBJ2-5 TRBV28 TRBD1 . TGTGCCAGCTACCTTAGGGGGCAGGGCGTAGAGACCCAGTACTTC CASYLRGQGVETQYF
TRBJ1-4 TRBV28 . few TGTGCCAGCAGTTCTCCGGTTGAGGAAAAACTGTTTTTT CASSSPVEEKLFF
TRBJ1-1 TRBV2 TRBD1 . TGTGCCAGCGCAAGGGGGACAGGGGGCAGTACTGAAGCTTTCTTT CASARGTGGSTEAFF
TRBJ2-7 TRBV27 TRBD1 . TGTGCCACCACCGCCGGACAGGGGGCGTACGAGCAGTACTTC CATTAGQGAYEQYF